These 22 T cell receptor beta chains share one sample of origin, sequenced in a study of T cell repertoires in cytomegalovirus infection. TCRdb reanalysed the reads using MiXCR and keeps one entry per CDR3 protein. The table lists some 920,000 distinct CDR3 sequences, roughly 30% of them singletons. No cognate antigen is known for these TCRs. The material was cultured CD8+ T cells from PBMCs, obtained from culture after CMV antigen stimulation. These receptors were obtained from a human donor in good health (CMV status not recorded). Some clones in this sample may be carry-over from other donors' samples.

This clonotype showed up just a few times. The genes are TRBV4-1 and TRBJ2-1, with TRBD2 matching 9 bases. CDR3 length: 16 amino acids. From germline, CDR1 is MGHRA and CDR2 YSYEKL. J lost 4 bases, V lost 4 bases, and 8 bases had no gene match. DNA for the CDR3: TGCGCCAGCAGCCCCTGGCCGACTAGCGGATACAATGAGCAGTTCTTC. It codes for CASSPWPTSGYNEQFF.

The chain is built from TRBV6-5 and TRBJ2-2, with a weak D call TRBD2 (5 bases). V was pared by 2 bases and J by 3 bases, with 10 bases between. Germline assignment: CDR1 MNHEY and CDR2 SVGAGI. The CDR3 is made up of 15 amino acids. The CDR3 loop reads CASSYSTGYTGELFF. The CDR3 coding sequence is TGTGCCAGCAGTTACAGTACGGGGTACACCGGGGAGCTGTTTTTT.

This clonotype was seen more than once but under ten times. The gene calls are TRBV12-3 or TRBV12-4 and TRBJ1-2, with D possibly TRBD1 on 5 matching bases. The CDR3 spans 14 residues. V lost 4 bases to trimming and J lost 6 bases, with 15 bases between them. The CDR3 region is CASSYLGREDGYTF. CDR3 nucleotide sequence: TGTGCCAGCAGTTACCTCGGCAGGGAGGATGGCTACACCTTC.

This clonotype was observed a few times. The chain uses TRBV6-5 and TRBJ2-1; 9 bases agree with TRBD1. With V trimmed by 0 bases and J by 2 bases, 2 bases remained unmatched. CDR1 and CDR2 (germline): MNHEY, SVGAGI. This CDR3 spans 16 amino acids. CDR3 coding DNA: TGTGCCAGCAGTTACTCCGGGACAGGGCCCTACAATGAGCAGTTCTTC. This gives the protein CASSYSGTGPYNEQFF.

The CDR3 sequence is CASSEIRDRPYGYTF. The CDR3, as DNA: TGTGCCAGCAGCGAGATCCGGGACAGGCCCTATGGCTACACCTTC. The chain couples TRBV6-5 to TRBJ1-2, with 8 bases aligning to TRBD1. This CDR3 is 15 amino acids long. V shed 6 bases, J shed 4 bases, and the junction held 10 bases outside the gene matches. Germline-derived CDR1 and CDR2 are MNHEY and SVGAGI.

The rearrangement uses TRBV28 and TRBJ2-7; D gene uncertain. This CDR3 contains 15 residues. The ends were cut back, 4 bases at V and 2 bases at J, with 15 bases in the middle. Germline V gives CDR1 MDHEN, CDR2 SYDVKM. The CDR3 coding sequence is TGTGCCAGCAGTTCACCCCACAGTTATACCTACGAGCAGTACGTC. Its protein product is CASSSPHSYTYEQYV.

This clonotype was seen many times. The CDR3, as DNA: TGTGCCAGCAACCAGGATCCAGATACGCAGTATTTT. Protein product: CASNQDPDTQYF. The chain links TRBV6-5 to TRBJ2-3; D is undetermined. The germline V gene has CDR1 MNHEY and CDR2 SVGAGI. This CDR3 comprises 12 residues. Deletions cut 7 bases from V and 4 bases from J, with 9 bases between.

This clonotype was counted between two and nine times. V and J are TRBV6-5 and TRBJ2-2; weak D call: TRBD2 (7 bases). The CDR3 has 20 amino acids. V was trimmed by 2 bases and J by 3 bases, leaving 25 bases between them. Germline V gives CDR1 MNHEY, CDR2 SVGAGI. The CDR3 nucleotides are TGTGCCAGCAGTTACAACACCGGACTATCGGGGGGCTTGGACACCGGGGAGCTGTTTTTT. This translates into CASSYNTGLSGGLDTGELFF.

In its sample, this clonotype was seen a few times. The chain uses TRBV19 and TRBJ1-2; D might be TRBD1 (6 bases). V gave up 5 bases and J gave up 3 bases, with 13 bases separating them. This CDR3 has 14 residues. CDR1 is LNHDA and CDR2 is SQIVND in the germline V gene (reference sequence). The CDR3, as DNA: TGTGCCAGTAGTGCAACAGGGCTTGACTATGGCTACACCTTC. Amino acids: CASSATGLDYGYTF. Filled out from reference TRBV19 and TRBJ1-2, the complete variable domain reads DGGITQSPKYLFRKEGQNVTLSCEQNLNHDAMYWYRQDPGQGLRLIYYSQIVNDFQKGDIAEGYSVSREKKESFPLTVTSAQKNPTAFYLCASSATGLDYGYTFGSGTRLTVV.

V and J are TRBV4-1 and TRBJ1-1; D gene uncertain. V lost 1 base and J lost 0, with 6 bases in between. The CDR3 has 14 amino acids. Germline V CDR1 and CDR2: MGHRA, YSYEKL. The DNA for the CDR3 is TGCGCCAGCAGCCAAGTTTCTGTGAACACTGAAGCTTTCTTT. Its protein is CASSQVSVNTEAFF.

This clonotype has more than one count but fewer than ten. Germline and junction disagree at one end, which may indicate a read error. In nucleotides, the CDR3 is TGTGCCAGTAGTTACGGGGATTTCACTGAAGCTTTCTTT. Translating gives CASSYGDFTEAFF. The chain employs TRBV6-5 and TRBJ1-1; D unresolved. CDR3 length equals 13 residues. Germline lookup yields CDR1 MNHEY and CDR2 SVGAGI.

The CDR3 DNA follows: TGCAGCGTTGACTGGCGGGGGGTCACTTCCGATACGCAGTATTTT. Translation: CSVDWRGVTSDTQYF. The rearrangement joins TRBV29-1 to TRBJ2-3; 8 nucleotides align to TRBD2. Trimming took 3 bases from V and 6 from J; bases not matched to a gene: 11. Germline V gene lookup returns CDR1 SQVTM and CDR2 ANQGSEA. CDR3 size: 15 residues.

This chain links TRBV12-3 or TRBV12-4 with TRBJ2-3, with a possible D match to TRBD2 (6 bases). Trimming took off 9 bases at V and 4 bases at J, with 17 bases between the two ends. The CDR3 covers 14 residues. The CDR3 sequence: CASNHLGGSDTQYF. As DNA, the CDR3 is TGTGCCAGTAATCATCTGGGGGGTTCAGATACGCAGTATTTT.

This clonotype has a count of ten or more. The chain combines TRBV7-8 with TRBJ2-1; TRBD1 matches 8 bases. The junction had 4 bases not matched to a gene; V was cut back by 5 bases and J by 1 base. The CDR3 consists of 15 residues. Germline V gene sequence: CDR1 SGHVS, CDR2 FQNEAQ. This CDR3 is CASSLQGASYNEQFF. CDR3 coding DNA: TGTGCCAGCAGCCTGCAGGGGGCGTCCTACAATGAGCAGTTCTTC.

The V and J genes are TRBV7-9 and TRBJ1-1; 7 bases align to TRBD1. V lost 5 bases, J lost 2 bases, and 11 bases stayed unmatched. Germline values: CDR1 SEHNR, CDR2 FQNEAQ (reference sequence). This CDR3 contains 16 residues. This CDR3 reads CASSPLEGQRNTEAFF. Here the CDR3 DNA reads TGTGCCAGCAGCCCCTTAGAGGGACAGAGAAACACTGAAGCTTTCTTT.

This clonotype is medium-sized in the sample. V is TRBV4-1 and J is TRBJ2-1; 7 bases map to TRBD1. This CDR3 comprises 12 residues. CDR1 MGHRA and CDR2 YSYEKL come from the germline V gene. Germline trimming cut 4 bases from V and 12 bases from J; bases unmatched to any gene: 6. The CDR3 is CASSLPDRRQFF. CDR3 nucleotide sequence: TGCGCCAGCAGCCTCCCGGACAGGCGGCAGTTCTTC.

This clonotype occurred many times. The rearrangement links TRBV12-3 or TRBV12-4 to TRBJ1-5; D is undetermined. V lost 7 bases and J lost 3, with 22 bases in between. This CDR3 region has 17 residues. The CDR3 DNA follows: TGTGCCAGCATTCGTATCCCTCTTAGGTCCGACAATCAGCCCCAGCATTTT. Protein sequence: CASIRIPLRSDNQPQHF.

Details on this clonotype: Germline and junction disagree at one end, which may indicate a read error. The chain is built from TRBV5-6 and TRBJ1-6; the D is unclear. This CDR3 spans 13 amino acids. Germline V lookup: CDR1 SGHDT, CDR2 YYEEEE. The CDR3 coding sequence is TGTGGCAGCACGCGCTCCTATAATTCACCCCTCCACTTT. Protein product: CGSTRSYNSPLHF.

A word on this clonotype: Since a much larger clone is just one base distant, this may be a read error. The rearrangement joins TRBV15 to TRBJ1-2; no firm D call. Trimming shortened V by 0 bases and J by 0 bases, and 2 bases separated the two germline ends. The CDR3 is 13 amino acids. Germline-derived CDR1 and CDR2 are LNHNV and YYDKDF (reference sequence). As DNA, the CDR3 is TGTGCCACCAGCAGAGACGCTAACTATGGCTACACCTTC. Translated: CATSRDANYGYTF.

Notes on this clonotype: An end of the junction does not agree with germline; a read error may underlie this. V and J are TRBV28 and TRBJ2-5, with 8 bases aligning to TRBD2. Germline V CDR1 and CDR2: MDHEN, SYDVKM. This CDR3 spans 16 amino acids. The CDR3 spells CASRVRSGGVQETQNF. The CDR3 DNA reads TGTGCCAGCCGAGTTAGGAGCGGGGGCGTCCAAGAGACCCAGAACTTC.

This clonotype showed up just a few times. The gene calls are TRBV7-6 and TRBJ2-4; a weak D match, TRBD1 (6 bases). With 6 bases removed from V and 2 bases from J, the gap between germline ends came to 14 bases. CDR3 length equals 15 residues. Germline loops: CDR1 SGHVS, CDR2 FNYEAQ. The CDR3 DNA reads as TGTGCCAGCAGTCACAGGGTCTTCTCCAAAAACATTCAGTACTTC. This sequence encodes CASSHRVFSKNIQYF.

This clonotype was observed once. The CDR3 reads CSARDLAGGSHNEKLFF. The CDR3 DNA sequence: TGCAGTGCTAGAGATCTGGCCGGCGGCAGCCATAATGAAAAACTGTTTTTT. This chain joins TRBV20-1 and TRBJ1-4; no clear D gene. CDR1 and CDR2 (germline): DFQATT, SNEGSKA (reference sequence). The CDR3 consists of 17 residues. Trimming pared 0 bases from V and 4 bases from J, leaving 18 bases between.